This T cell receptor (beta chain) is from a study of molecular identifiers for immune sequencing clone quantification. Study information: In the replicates, RNA derived from around 20,000 or 99,000 naive CD8 cells was divided into five parts, and four were sequenced.

Making the bulk TCR libraries relied on previously described methods and listed TCR primers. TCRdb re-derived calls from the PCR reads in MiXCR, one entry per CDR3 protein. The sample holds about 640,000 distinct CDR3 sequences, about 20% seen once. V lost 7 bases and J 3 bases, leaving 18 bases between the germline ends. Germline V gives CDR1 LNHDA, CDR2 SQIVND (reference sequence). The CDR3 spans 15 residues. For naive CD8 T cells, sorting used the CD8+CD4-CCR7+CD45RA+ phenotype. Sequencing was done on a sample of naive CD8+ T cells from blood, with Jurkat cell RNA spiked in. Specified subset: FACS-sorted CD8+CD4-CCR7+CD45RA+ naive T cells. J is TRBJ1-1 and V is TRBV19, with D maybe TRBD1 (6 bases). The source is a human donor in good health. Some libraries in this study had Jurkat cell RNA spiked in. The CDR3 region is CASTLHGGAYTEAFF. The CDR3 DNA is TGTGCCAGTACCCTCCACGGGGGCGCGTACACTGAAGCTTTCTTT. Drawing the rest from reference TRBV19 and TRBJ1-1, the complete variable domain is DGGITQSPKYLFRKEGQNVTLSCEQNLNHDAMYWYRQDPGQGLRLIYYSQIVNDFQKGDIAEGYSVSREKKESFPLTVTSAQKNPTAFYLCASTLHGGAYTEAFFGQGTRLTVV.